A single T cell receptor beta chain is shown here with its context. The target antigen is unknown. The time point here: persistent/refractory GD, antithyroid drugs over 5 years with positive TRAb. From RNA extracted from PBMCs, the TCR library was made. Arm-PCR with iRepertoire HTBI primers amplified the CDR3 regions for these TCR beta libraries. TCRdb called the multiplex PCR reads again in MiXCR, with one record for every CDR3 protein. Counted here are 600,000 to 800,000 distinct CDR3 sequences, approximately 29% occurring once; the ten biggest clones make up 35% to 55%. This entry belongs to a study of regulatory T cells in long-lasting Graves disease. General observations from the study: The analysis examined peripheral blood only and excluded thyroid tissue.

This CDR3 spans 10 amino acids. V lost 10 bases and J 6 bases, leaving 7 bases between the germline ends. Germline V gene sequence: CDR1 MNHEY, CDR2 SMNVEV (reference sequence). The chain recombines TRBV27 with TRBJ1-5; D is ambiguous. The source of this sequence is a female donor with Graves disease. The specimen comprised peripheral blood mononuclear cells (PBMCs), sampled when the disease was refractory, from a patient treated with antithyroid drugs. CDR3 DNA sequence: TGTGCCACTGGGGTTCAGCCCCAGCATTTT. It translates to CATGVQPQHF.